This TCR beta chain was sequenced for a study of OX40 agonist ivuxolimab in advanced cancers. Study background: With a range of about 20 to 79, age averaged approximately 64 years, and around 80% were male.

Overall study findings and caveats: There were, on average, more expanded clones in CD8+ T cells than in CD4+. The specificity for antigen of the expanded peripheral T cells was not determined. There were also nonresponders showing low normalized T-cell clonal expansion.

Using immunoSEQ multiplex PCR, the repertoire was profiled, and TCRdb retains in-frame clones only, with some absent. Of about 86,000 clones listed, roughly 87% are singletons. Notes on this clone: Its specificity is unknown.

Trimming stripped 5 bases from V and 5 bases from J, with 6 bases between. Germline loops: CDR1 WNHNN, CDR2 SYGVQD (reference sequence). This CDR3 is 11 amino acids long. This sequence was found in an adult with an advanced solid tumor such as melanoma, head and neck, liver or kidney cancer. The chain links TRBV10-1 to TRBJ2-5; D is possibly TRBD2 (5 bases). The input for sequencing was CD4+ or CD8+ T cells sorted from blood, taken in a trial of the OX40 agonist ivuxolimab. The CDR3 reads CASSTGETQYF. CDR3 sequence (DNA): TGCGCCAGCAGTACGGGGGAGACCCAGTACTTC.